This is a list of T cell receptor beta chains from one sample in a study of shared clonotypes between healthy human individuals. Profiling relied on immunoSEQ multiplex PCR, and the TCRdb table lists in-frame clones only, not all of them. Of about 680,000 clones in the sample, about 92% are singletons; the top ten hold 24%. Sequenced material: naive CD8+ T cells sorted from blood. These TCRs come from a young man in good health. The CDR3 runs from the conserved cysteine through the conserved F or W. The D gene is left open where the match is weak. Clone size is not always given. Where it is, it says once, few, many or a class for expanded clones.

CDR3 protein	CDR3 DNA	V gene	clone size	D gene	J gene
CASSSGSSYEQYF	TGCGCCAGCAGCTCTGGAAGCTCCTACGAGCAGTACTTC	TRBV5-1	-	-	TRBJ2-7
CASDPIEGLAGDNEQFF	TGTGCCAGCGACCCAATAGAGGGACTAGCGGGAGACAATGAGCAGTTCTTC	TRBV7-9	-	TRBD2	TRBJ2-1
CASSGPDRGDEQFF	TGTGCCAGCAGCGGACCCGACAGGGGAGATGAGCAGTTCTTC	TRBV9	-	TRBD1	TRBJ2-1
CASSVEGQGAGGIYF	TGTGCCAGCAGCGTAGAGGGACAGGGGGCCGGCGGCATATATTTT	TRBV9	-	TRBD1	TRBJ1-3
CASIRPSGDHTGELFF	TGCGCCAGCATCCGGCCAAGCGGGGATCACACCGGGGAGCTGTTTTTT	TRBV4-1	-	TRBD2	TRBJ2-2
CASSLTGGAQETQYF	TGTGCCAGCAGCTTAACGGGCGGAGCCCAAGAGACCCAGTACTTC	TRBV7-3	-	-	TRBJ2-5
CASRVPSDQTYEQYF	TGTGCCAGCAGGGTTCCATCCGACCAAACCTACGAGCAGTACTTC	TRBV28	-	-	TRBJ2-7
CASSLTSGNYNEQFF	TGTGCCAGCAGTTTAACTAGCGGGAACTACAATGAGCAGTTCTTC	TRBV28	-	TRBD2	TRBJ2-1
CASSLGTSYEQYF	TGTGCCAGCAGCTTAGGGACCAGTTACGAGCAGTACTTC	TRBV11-2	once	-	TRBJ2-7
CASSLAAGELFF	TGTGCCAGCTCACTCGCGGCCGGGGAGCTGTTTTTT	TRBV18	-	-	TRBJ2-2
CASTLSAAAGSYNEQFF	TGTGCCAGCACCCTGTCCGCCGCTGCGGGGTCCTACAATGAGCAGTTCTTC	TRBV2	-	-	TRBJ2-1
CASSLGSSWTQYF	TGTGCCAGCAGTTTAGGGTCATCGTGGACGCAGTATTTT	TRBV27	-	-	TRBJ2-3
CASSEPGGTDHTNYGYTF	TGTGCCAGCAGCGAGCCCGGGGGGACAGACCATACTAACTATGGCTACACCTTC	TRBV9	few	TRBD1	TRBJ1-2
CASSQDPSSGTYEQYF	TGCGCCAGCAGCCAAGATCCCTCGTCAGGAACCTACGAGCAGTACTTC	TRBV4-1	-	-	TRBJ2-7
CSATGDGNTIYF	TGCAGCGCCACAGGGGACGGAAACACCATATATTTT	TRBV29-1	-	TRBD1	TRBJ1-3
CASSQVISREQYF	TGCGCCAGCAGCCAAGTTATCTCGCGTGAGCAGTACTTC	TRBV4-1	-	-	TRBJ2-7
CASSLSQGRNTIYF	TGTGCCAGCAGCTTATCACAGGGTAGAAACACCATATATTTT	TRBV7-9	once	-	TRBJ1-3
CATTNLGSYEQYF	TGTGCCACAACAAACTTGGGCTCCTACGAGCAGTACTTC	TRBV2	-	-	TRBJ2-7
CASSSGQGVRTDTQYF	TGTGCCAGCAGTTCGGGACAGGGGGTACGCACAGATACGCAGTATTTT	TRBV28	-	TRBD1	TRBJ2-3
CASSPGGAPTEAFF	TGTGCCAGCAGTCCCGGGGGCGCGCCGACTGAAGCTTTCTTT	TRBV6-6	-	-	TRBJ1-1
CASRGLAGNEQFF	TGTGCCAGCCGGGGACTAGCGGGGAATGAGCAGTTCTTC	TRBV11-3	-	TRBD2	TRBJ2-1
CASSLSLGAEETQYF	TGTGCCAGCAGTTTATCGCTGGGGGCGGAGGAGACCCAGTACTTC	TRBV27	once	-	TRBJ2-5
CASSVAGLTNEKLFF	TGTGCCAGCAGCGTAGCAGGGTTAACTAATGAAAAACTGTTTTTT	TRBV9	-	-	TRBJ1-4
CASSLFREGRDEQYF	TGTGCCAGCAGCTTGTTTCGGGAGGGCCGCGACGAGCAGTACTTC	TRBV5-4	-	TRBD2	TRBJ2-7
CASSTRQSGGPHEQFF	TGTGCCAGCAGCACACGACAATCGGGAGGGCCTCATGAGCAGTTCTTC	TRBV9	-	TRBD2	TRBJ2-1
CASSQAPDGKNTGELFF	TGTGCCAGCAGCCAAGCTCCGGACGGAAAGAACACCGGGGAGCTGTTTTTT	TRBV14	-	-	TRBJ2-2
CASWTSASPYEQYF	TGTGCCAGCTGGACTAGCGCCTCACCCTACGAGCAGTACTTC	TRBV28	once	TRBD2	TRBJ2-7
CSVRGGTRYNEQFF	TGCAGCGTGCGGGGCGGGACACGGTACAATGAGCAGTTCTTC	TRBV29-1	-	-	TRBJ2-1
CASGEAGGLYNEQFF	TGTGCCAGCGGGGAAGCGGGCGGATTATACAATGAGCAGTTCTTC	TRBV7-9	once	-	TRBJ2-1
CASSGSGRSSEKLFF	TGTGCCAGCAGCGGTAGTGGTCGGTCATCGGAAAAACTGTTTTTT	TRBV9	-	-	TRBJ1-4
CASSLGGGPNEQFF	TGTGCCAGCAGCCTTGGGGGAGGGCCGAATGAGCAGTTCTTC	TRBV7-3	once	TRBD2	TRBJ2-1
CASIAEAGAGETQYF	TGTGCCAGCATCGCTGAGGCGGGAGCTGGAGAGACCCAGTACTTC	TRBV28	-	TRBD2	TRBJ2-5
CASSLRADTQYF	TGTGCCAGCAGCTTACGGGCAGATACGCAGTATTTT	TRBV7-9	-	-	TRBJ2-3
CASSGGTLEAFF	TGTGCCAGCAGCGGCGGGACCCTTGAAGCTTTCTTT	TRBV7-9	-	-	TRBJ1-1
CASSPGLAYQETQYF	TGTGCCAGCAGCCCAGGGTTAGCGTACCAAGAGACCCAGTACTTC	TRBV7-9	-	-	TRBJ2-5
CASSDGLANEQFF	TGTGCCAGCAGCGACGGACTAGCCAATGAGCAGTTCTTC	TRBV9	-	TRBD2	TRBJ2-1
CASSGLRGGNYGYTF	TGTGCCAGCAGCGGCCTGCGGGGCGGGAACTATGGCTACACCTTC	TRBV7-9	-	-	TRBJ1-2
CATSRERGLGTGELFF	TGTGCCACCAGCAGAGAAAGGGGGCTCGGCACCGGGGAGCTGTTTTTT	TRBV15	once	TRBD1	TRBJ2-2
CSVDTDTQYF	TGCAGCGTCGACACAGATACGCAGTATTTT	TRBV29-1	-	-	TRBJ2-3